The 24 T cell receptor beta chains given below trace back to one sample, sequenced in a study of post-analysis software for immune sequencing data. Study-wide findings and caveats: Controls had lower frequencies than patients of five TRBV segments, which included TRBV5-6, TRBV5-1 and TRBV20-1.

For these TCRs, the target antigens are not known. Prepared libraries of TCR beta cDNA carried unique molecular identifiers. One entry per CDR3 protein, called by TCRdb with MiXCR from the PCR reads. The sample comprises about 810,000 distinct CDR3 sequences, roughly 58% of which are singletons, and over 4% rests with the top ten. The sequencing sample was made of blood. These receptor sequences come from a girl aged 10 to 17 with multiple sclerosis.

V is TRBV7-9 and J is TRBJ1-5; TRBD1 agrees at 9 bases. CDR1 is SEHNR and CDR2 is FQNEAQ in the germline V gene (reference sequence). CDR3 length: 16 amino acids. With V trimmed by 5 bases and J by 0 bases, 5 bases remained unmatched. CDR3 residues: CASSDSTGGSNQPQHF. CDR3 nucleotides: TGTGCCAGCAGCGATTCGACAGGGGGTAGCAATCAGCCCCAGCATTTT.

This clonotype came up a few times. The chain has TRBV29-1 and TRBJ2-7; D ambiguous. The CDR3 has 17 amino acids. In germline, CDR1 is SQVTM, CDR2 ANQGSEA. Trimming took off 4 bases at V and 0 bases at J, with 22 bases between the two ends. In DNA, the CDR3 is TGCAGCGTTGGTGGTCCGAGAAAGAAAAGGAGCTCCTACGAGCAGTACTTC. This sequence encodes CSVGGPRKKRSSYEQYF.

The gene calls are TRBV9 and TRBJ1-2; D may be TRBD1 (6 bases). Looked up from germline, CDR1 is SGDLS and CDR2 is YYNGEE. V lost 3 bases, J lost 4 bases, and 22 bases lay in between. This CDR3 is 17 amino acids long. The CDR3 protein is CASSEARGRLASYGYTF. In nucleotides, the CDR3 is TGTGCCAGCAGCGAAGCCAGGGGCAGGCTGGCCAGCTATGGCTACACCTTC.

CDR3 amino acids: CASSPGTGFAETQYF. For the CDR3, the DNA is TGTGCCAGCAGTCCCGGGACAGGGTTCGCGGAGACCCAGTACTTC. The rearrangement joins TRBV12-3 or TRBV12-4 to TRBJ2-5; 9 bases agree with TRBD1. The trim removed 5 bases at V and 5 bases at J, leaving 9 bases unmatched. CDR3 length equals 15 residues.

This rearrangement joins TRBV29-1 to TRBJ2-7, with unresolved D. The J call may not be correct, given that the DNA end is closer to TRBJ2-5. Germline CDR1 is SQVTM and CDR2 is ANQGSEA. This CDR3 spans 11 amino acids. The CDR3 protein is CSVEIGETQYF. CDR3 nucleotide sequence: TGCAGCGTTGAAATAGGGGAGACCCAGTACTTC.

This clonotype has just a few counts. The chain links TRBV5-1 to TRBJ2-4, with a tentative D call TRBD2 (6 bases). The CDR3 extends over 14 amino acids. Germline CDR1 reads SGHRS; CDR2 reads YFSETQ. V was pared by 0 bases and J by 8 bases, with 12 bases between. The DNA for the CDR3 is TGCGCCAGCAGCTTGGATGCGGGATTTGACATTCAGTACTTC. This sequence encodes CASSLDAGFDIQYF.

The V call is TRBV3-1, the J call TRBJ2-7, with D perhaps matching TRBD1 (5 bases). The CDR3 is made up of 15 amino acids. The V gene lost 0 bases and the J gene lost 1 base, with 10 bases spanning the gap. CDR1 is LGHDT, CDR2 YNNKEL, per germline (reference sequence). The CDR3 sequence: CASSQETGLSYEQYF. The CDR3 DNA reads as TGTGCCAGCAGCCAAGAAACAGGTCTTTCCTACGAGCAGTACTTC.

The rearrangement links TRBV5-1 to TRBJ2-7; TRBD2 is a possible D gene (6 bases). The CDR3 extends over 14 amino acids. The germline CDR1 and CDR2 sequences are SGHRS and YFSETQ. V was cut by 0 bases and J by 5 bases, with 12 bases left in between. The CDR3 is CASSLGRREDEQYF. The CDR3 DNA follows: TGCGCCAGCAGCTTGGGTCGAAGGGAGGACGAGCAGTACTTC.

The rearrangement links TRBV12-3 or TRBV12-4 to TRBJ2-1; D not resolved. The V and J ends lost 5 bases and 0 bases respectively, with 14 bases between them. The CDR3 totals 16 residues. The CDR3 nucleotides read TGTGCCAGCAGTCCCCTAGTGGGATTCTCCTACAATGAGCAGTTCTTC. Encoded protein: CASSPLVGFSYNEQFF.

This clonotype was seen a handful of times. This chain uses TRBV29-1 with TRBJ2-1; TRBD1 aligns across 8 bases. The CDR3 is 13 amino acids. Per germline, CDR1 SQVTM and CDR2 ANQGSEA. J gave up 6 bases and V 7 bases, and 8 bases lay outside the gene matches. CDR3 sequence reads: CSAQGGRSNEQFF. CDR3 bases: TGCAGCGCACAGGGGGGTCGCTCCAATGAGCAGTTCTTC.

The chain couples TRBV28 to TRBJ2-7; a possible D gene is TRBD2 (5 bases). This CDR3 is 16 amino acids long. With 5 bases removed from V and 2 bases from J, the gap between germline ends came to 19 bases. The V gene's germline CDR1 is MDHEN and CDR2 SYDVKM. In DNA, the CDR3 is TGTGCCAGCAGTGTCCCCCGAGGGCGCGGCACCTACGAGCAGTACTTC. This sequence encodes CASSVPRGRGTYEQYF.

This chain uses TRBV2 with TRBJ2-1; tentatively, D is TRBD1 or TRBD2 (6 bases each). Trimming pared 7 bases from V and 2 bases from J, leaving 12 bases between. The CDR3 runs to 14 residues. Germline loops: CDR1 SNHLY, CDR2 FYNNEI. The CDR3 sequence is CASTGRGPYNEQFF. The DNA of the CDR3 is TGTGCCAGCACCGGACGGGGGCCCTACAATGAGCAGTTCTTC.

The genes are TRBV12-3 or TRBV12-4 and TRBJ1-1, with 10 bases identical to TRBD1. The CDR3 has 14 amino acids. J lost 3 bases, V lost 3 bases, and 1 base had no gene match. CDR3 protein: CASSFGQGDTEAFF. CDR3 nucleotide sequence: TGTGCCAGCAGTTTCGGACAGGGGGACACTGAAGCTTTCTTT.

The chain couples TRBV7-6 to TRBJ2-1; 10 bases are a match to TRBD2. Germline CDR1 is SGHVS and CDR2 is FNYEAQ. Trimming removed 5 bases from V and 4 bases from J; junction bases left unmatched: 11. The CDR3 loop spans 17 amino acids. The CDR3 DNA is TGTGCCAGCAGCCCTTTAGCGGGAGGAGTTATATACAATGAGCAGTTCTTC. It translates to CASSPLAGGVIYNEQFF.

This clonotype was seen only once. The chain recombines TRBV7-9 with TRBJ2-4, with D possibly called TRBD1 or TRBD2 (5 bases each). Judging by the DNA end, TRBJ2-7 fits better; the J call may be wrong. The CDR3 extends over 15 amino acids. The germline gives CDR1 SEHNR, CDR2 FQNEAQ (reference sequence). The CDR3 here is CASSFMGVASNEQYF. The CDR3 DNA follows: TGTGCCAGCAGCTTTATGGGGGTGGCCAGTAACGAGCAGTACTTC.

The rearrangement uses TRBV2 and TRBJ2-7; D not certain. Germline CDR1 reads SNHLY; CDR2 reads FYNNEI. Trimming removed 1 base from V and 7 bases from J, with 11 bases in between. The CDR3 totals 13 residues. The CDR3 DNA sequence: TGTGCCAGCAGTGAAGATCTGGGCAGGGAGCAGTACTTC. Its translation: CASSEDLGREQYF.

The CDR3 nucleotides are TGCGCCAGCAGCCCCGGTATTGGACAACACAATGAGCAGTTCTTC. It yields the protein CASSPGIGQHNEQFF. V and J are TRBV5-1 and TRBJ2-1; weak D call: TRBD1 (5 bases). Trimming shortened V by 4 bases and J by 5 bases, and 16 bases separated the two germline ends. CDR1 is SGHRS and CDR2 is YFSETQ in the germline V gene. This CDR3 contains 15 residues.

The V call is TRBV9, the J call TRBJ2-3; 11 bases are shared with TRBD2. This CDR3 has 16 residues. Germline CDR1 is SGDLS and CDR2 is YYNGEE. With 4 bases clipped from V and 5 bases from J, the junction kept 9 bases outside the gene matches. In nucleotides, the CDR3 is TGTGCCAGCAGCTCGACTAGCGGGAACAGGCTAGATACGCAGTATTTT. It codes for CASSSTSGNRLDTQYF.

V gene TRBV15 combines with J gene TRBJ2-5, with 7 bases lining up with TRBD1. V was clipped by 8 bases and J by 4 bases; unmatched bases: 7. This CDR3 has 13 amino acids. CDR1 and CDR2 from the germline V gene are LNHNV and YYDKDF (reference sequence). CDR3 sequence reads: CATARDSSETQYF. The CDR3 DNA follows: TGTGCCACCGCCCGGGACAGTTCAGAGACCCAGTACTTC.

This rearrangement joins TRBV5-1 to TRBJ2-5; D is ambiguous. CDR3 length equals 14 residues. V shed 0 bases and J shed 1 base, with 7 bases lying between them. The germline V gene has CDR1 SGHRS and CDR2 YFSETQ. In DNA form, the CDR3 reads TGCGCCAGCAGCTTGGGCGAGCCCCAAGAGACCCAGTACTTC. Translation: CASSLGEPQETQYF.

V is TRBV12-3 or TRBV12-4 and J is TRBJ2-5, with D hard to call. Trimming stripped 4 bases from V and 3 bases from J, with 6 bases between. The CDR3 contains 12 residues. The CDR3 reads CASSSHEETQYF. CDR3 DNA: TGTGCCAGCAGTTCCCACGAAGAGACCCAGTACTTC.

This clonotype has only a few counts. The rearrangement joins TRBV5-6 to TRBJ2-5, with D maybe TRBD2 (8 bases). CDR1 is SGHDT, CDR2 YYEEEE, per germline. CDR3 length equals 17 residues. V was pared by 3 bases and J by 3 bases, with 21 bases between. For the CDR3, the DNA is TGTGCCAGCAGCTACTCCACGACAGGGCGGGAGGAAGAGACCCAGTACTTC. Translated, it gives CASSYSTTGREEETQYF. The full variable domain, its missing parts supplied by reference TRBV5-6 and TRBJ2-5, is DAGVTQSPTHLIKTRGQQVTLRCSPKSGHDTVSWYQQALGQGPQFIFQYYEEEERQRGNFPDRFSGHQFPNYSSELNVNALLLGDSALYLCASSYSTTGREEETQYFGPGTRLLVL.

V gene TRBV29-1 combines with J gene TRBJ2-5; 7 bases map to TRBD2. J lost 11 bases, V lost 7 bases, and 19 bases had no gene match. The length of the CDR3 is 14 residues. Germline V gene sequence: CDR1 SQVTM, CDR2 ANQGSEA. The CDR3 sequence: CSAHGGEGYNEQYF. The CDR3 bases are TGCAGCGCCCATGGGGGGGAGGGTTACAATGAGCAGTACTTC.

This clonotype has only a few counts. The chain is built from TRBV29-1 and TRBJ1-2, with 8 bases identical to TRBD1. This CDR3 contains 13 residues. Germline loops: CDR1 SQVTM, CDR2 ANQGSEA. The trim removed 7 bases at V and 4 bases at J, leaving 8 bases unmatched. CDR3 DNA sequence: TGCAGCGCCCCTGGACAGGGCTTCTATGGCTACACCTTC. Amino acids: CSAPGQGFYGYTF.